What follows are 26 T cell receptor beta chains derived from one specimen sequenced in a study of monozygotic twins with inflammatory bowel disease. TCRdb reprocessed the 5' RACE reads; each CDR3 protein has one entry and no DNA is given. Recorded here are nearly 45,000 distinct CDR3 sequences; the top ten clones represent about 5%. The sequenced sample was blood. These receptors all come from a human donor with ulcerative colitis or Crohn's disease, or a healthy co-twin of an affected twin (not recorded which).

V and J are TRBV7-6 and TRBJ2-7; TCRdb gives TRBD1 as the D gene, but with no DNA this cannot be confirmed. This CDR3 comprises 15 residues. From germline, CDR1 is SGHVS and CDR2 FNYEAQ. This chain's CDR3 is CASSLGGSSSYEQYF.

This chain connects TRBV5-1 to TRBJ2-5; TCRdb returns TRBD1, unconfirmable since there is no DNA. Per the germline V gene, CDR1 is SGHRS and CDR2 is YFSETQ. This CDR3 is 16 amino acids long. CDR3 in amino acids: CASSLRGVTAAETQYF. Looking up the rest from reference TRBV5-1 and TRBJ2-5 gives the full variable domain: KAGVTQTPRYLIKTRGQQVTLSCSPISGHRSVSWYQQTPGQGLQFLFEYFSETQRNKGNFPGRFSGRQFSNSRSEMNVSTLELGDSALYLCASSLRGVTAAETQYFGPGTRLLVL.

The V and J genes are TRBV25-1 and TRBJ1-2; TCRdb's D call, TRBD1, is unchecked because there is no DNA. The CDR3 runs 13 residues. The germline gives CDR1 MGHDK, CDR2 SYGVNS. CDR3 residues: CASGRDGETVYTF.

The chain has TRBV20-1 and TRBJ1-2; TCRdb indicates TRBD1, and absent DNA this call remains unverified. The germline gives CDR1 DFQATT, CDR2 SNEGSKA (reference sequence). There are 14 residues in the CDR3. CDR3 in amino acids: CSARKTGGPSGYTF.

The rearrangement links TRBV11-2 to TRBJ2-2. CDR1 and CDR2 (germline): SGHAT, FQNNGV. This CDR3 region has 14 residues. This CDR3 reads CASSPLPGTGELFF.

The V gene is TRBV7-2, the J gene TRBJ2-5. Looked up from germline, CDR1 is SGHTA and CDR2 is FQGNSA. The CDR3 totals 14 residues. The CDR3 sequence is CASSLMMGMETQYF.

The V gene is TRBV5-4, the J gene TRBJ1-6. The CDR3 length is 12 residues. Germline V gene sequence: CDR1 SGHNT, CDR2 YYREEE (reference sequence). CDR3 loop: CASRDPNSPLHF. Based on the CDR3 plus reference TRBV5-4 and TRBJ1-6, the full variable domain is ETGVTQSPTHLIKTRGQQVTLRCSSQSGHNTVSWYQQALGQGPQFIFQYYREEENGRGNFPPRFSGLQFPNYSSELNVNALELDDSALYLCASRDPNSPLHFGNGTRLTVT.

This sequence joins TRBV20-1 and TRBJ2-5; TCRdb gives TRBD1 as the D gene, but with no DNA this cannot be confirmed. Germline CDR1 DFQATT, CDR2 SNEGSKA (reference sequence). The CDR3 is 15 amino acids. The CDR3 protein is CSAPRAGAAPETQYF.

The rearrangement uses TRBV29-1 and TRBJ2-5. CDR3 length: 13 residues. The V gene's germline CDR1 is SQVTM and CDR2 ANQGSEA. The CDR3: CSVEILLGETQYF.

This sequence joins TRBV12-3 or TRBV12-4 and TRBJ2-3. This CDR3 has 14 residues. CDR3 sequence reads: CASSLIAVTDTQYF.

J is TRBJ2-4 and V is TRBV10-3; TCRdb picks TRBD1, but there is no DNA to check that call. CDR1 and CDR2 from the germline V gene are ENHRY and SYGVKD. The CDR3 consists of 14 residues. The CDR3 protein is CAISGDRDKNIQYF.

This sequence joins TRBV5-4 and TRBJ1-4; TCRdb's assignment of TRBD1 cannot be checked, as there is no DNA. CDR1 SGHNT and CDR2 YYREEE come from the germline V gene (reference sequence). The CDR3 contains 16 residues. The CDR3 protein is CASSLTGRATNEKLFF.

V is TRBV20-1 and J is TRBJ1-5. The CDR3 is 14 residues long. CDR1 is DFQATT and CDR2 is SNEGSKA in the germline V gene (reference sequence). The CDR3 protein is CSARVGLLNQPQHF.

The rearrangement links TRBV6-2 or TRBV6-3 to TRBJ1-2; TCRdb's assignment of TRBD1 cannot be checked, as there is no DNA. Germline V gives CDR1 MNHEY, CDR2 SVGEGT. This CDR3 has 13 amino acids. The chain's CDR3 is CASSPTGFGGYTF.

The rearrangement links TRBV6-2 or TRBV6-3 to TRBJ2-5. The germline CDR1 and CDR2 sequences are MNHEY and SVGEGT. The length of the CDR3 is 11 residues. This CDR3 is CASNNQETQYF.

The chain recombines TRBV12-3 or TRBV12-4 with TRBJ2-7; lacking DNA, the TRBD1 call made by TCRdb goes unchecked. CDR3 size: 14 residues. This CDR3 is CASSSRDNTYEQYF.

CDR3 amino acids: CASSLAEGSYNSPLHF. The chain recombines TRBV5-1 with TRBJ1-6. The CDR3 loop spans 16 amino acids. The germline gives CDR1 SGHRS, CDR2 YFSETQ.

The rearrangement links TRBV28 to TRBJ2-7; TCRdb returns TRBD1, unconfirmable since there is no DNA. This CDR3 spans 12 amino acids. Germline V CDR1 and CDR2: MDHEN, SYDVKM. This CDR3 reads CASSLRGDEQYF.

This chain links TRBV19 with TRBJ2-6; the D call from TCRdb, TRBD2, cannot be confirmed without DNA. CDR1 and CDR2 from the germline V gene are LNHDA and SQIVND (reference sequence). CDR3 length: 18 residues. The CDR3 spells CASSINARSVTGANVLTF.

This chain joins TRBV9 and TRBJ2-1; TCRdb indicates TRBD2, and absent DNA this call remains unverified. Germline loops: CDR1 SGDLS, CDR2 YYNGEE. This CDR3 region has 15 residues. The chain's CDR3 is CASSVGTSSNNEQFF. Variable domain in full (rest from reference TRBV9 and TRBJ2-1): DSGVTQTPKHLITATGQRVTLRCSPRSGDLSVYWYQQSLDQGLQFLIQYYNGEERAKGNILERFSAQQFPDLHSELNLSSLELGDSALYFCASSVGTSSNNEQFFGPGTRLTVL.

V usage is TRBV20-1 and J usage is TRBJ2-3; TCRdb selects TRBD2, and the lack of DNA leaves this call unchecked. The CDR3 extends over 17 amino acids. Per germline, CDR1 DFQATT and CDR2 SNEGSKA (reference sequence). Here the CDR3 reads CSARNGGGGVGTDTQYF.

CDR3 sequence reads: CASSRDRSEQYF. The V call is TRBV7-9, the J call TRBJ2-7; TCRdb gives TRBD1 as the D gene, but with no DNA this cannot be confirmed. Per germline, CDR1 SEHNR and CDR2 FQNEAQ (reference sequence). The CDR3 spans 12 residues.

V and J are TRBV7-3 and TRBJ2-2; TCRdb lists TRBD1, though no DNA is available to test this call. This CDR3 has 14 residues. In germline, CDR1 is SGHTA, CDR2 FQGTGA. CDR3 amino acids: CASSPGTGAGELFF.

The rearrangement links TRBV5-1 to TRBJ2-1; no DNA is available, so the TRBD1 call from TCRdb remains unchecked. The CDR3 contains 18 residues. The germline gives CDR1 SGHRS, CDR2 YFSETQ. The CDR3 protein is CASSPQGGRPSSYNEQFF.

This chain connects TRBV6-1 to TRBJ2-6; TCRdb proposes TRBD1, but this gene call is untestable without DNA. The CDR3 loop spans 15 amino acids. Germline assignment: CDR1 MNHNS and CDR2 SASEGT. This CDR3 is CASSTTGSGANVLTF.

The rearrangement uses TRBV11-3 and TRBJ2-1; TCRdb returns TRBD2, unconfirmable since there is no DNA. In germline, CDR1 is SGHNT, CDR2 YENEEA. The CDR3 spans 13 residues. This chain's CDR3 is CASSLKREHEQFF.